This T cell receptor (beta chain) comes out of a study of blood T cell repertoires in COVID-19 (dated by TCRdb to about 2020). About the study as a whole: Samples covering the acute and convalescent phases of COVID-19 were provided by collaborators in the United States, Italy and Spain. The material from the prospective study consisted of cDNA or gDNA derived from T cells, B-cell-depleted T cells, or PBMCs. Subjects who had been exposed to COVID-19, were actively infected with it, or had recovered from it provided the deeply sampled blood TCRbeta repertoires that made up the dataset. The repertoires were released in a freely available public database meant as a resource for research on the immune response to SARS-CoV-2. Samples came from the ongoing ImmuneRACE study (first 160 participants) plus 1,254 subjects from 6 global collaborators. The sample metadata nearly always contained a de-identified subject ID, COVID-19 status, age in years and sex. Where available, HLA class I and class II types were obtained from metadata supplied by the sample provider rather than from assay-based typing.

One collaborating source in Seattle enrolled patients during active infection and followed them longitudinally through the course of disease. Collaborating institutions collected whole blood in K2EDTA tubes following their own protocols. For TCRbeta analysis, collaborators shipped samples as frozen whole blood, isolated PBMCs, or DNA extracted from either of those sample types. On this clone itself: No antigen is known for it. Base qualities are not recorded, but no much larger clone differs from it by a single base.

V drops 0 bases and J drops 1 base, leaving 6 bases in between. CDR1 is given as MNHEY and CDR2 as SVGEGT, both from the germline V gene. From cysteine to phenylalanine, the CDR3 is 14 amino acids long. The entry retains the CDR3 DNA only, 42 bases that are in frame from base 1. The immunoSEQ Assay, a bias-controlled multiplex PCR, was used to amplify TCRbeta CDR3 regions from genomic DNA. In the paper's pipeline: Within the assay, amplification of reference gene primers was used to estimate how many nucleated cells each sample contained. To quantify the absolute abundance of each unique TCRbeta CDR3 rearrangement, sequence reads were collapsed and filtered. For each sample, productive Simpson clonality was calculated as the square root of Simpson's diversity index over productive rearrangements. TCRdb re-hosts the immuneACCESS table, in-frame sequences only. Its copies lack some clones; in the studies checked, an unresolved V gene accounts for under half of them, and the cause for the rest is not known. For V, J and clone size, that table is used; D and trimming come from the DNA. Present in this sample are some 290,000 clones, nearly 90% of which were seen just once. The ten largest clones represent approximately 0.98% of the sample.

On the study overall, not on this receptor specifically: The amount of clinical and demographic metadata varied by source and participant and was provided uncurated.

The sequenced sample was peripheral blood. The chain uses TRBV6-2 or TRBV6-3 and TRBJ1-1; a confident D gene designation cannot be given. This TCR was sampled from a woman aged 35 to 49 with COVID-19, enrolled during active disease. The nucleotide sequence reads TGTGCCAGCAGTTACTCGAGAGGGAACACTGAAGCTTTCTTT. Translation gives CASSYSRGNTEAFF.